The 30 T cell receptor beta chains in this list originate from one sample, sequenced in a study of blood T cell repertoires in COVID-19. Repertoires were generated with immunoSEQ multiplex PCR, while TCRdb's copy carries only in-frame clones and drops some. The table lists fewer than 95,000 clones, about 87% of them singletons. The sample comprised peripheral blood. The receptors originated from a man aged 60 to 75 with acute or convalescent COVID-19.

Only one count was recorded for this clone. J is TRBJ1-1 and V is TRBV27, with 7 bases that match TRBD1. V was clipped by 6 bases and J by 5 bases; unmatched bases: 0. Per germline, CDR1 MNHEY and CDR2 SMNVEV (reference sequence). CDR3 size: 11 residues. The CDR3 sequence: CASSRGTEAFF. The CDR3 DNA sequence: TGTGCCAGCAGCAGGGGGACTGAAGCTTTCTTT.

The count of this clone is one. The chain joins TRBV5-6 to TRBJ2-7, with TRBD1 identical over 7 bases. There are 17 residues in the CDR3. Germline V lookup: CDR1 SGHDT, CDR2 YYEEEE. V was clipped by 3 bases and J by 3 bases; unmatched bases: 15. CDR3 loop: CASSSYAPGQAYYEQYF. Written as DNA, the CDR3 is TGTGCCAGCAGCTCGTATGCTCCCGGACAGGCTTACTACGAGCAGTACTTC. Complete variable domain (other parts from reference TRBV5-6 and TRBJ2-7): DAGVTQSPTHLIKTRGQQVTLRCSPKSGHDTVSWYQQALGQGPQFIFQYYEEEERQRGNFPDRFSGHQFPNYSSELNVNALLLGDSALYLCASSSYAPGQAYYEQYFGPGTRLTVT.

V usage is TRBV3-1 (or the pseudogene TRBV3-2) and J usage is TRBJ1-1, with D hard to call. Trimming stripped 6 bases from V and 1 base from J, with 9 bases between. CDR3 length: 13 amino acids. Germline values: CDR1 LGHDT, CDR2 YNNKEL (reference sequence). The CDR3 DNA is TGTGCCAGCAGTCCTCCTAGGAACACTGAAGCTTTCTTT. It specifies CASSPPRNTEAFF.

J is TRBJ2-5 and V is TRBV3-1 (or the pseudogene TRBV3-2); maybe TRBD2 (5 bases). The CDR3 is made up of 15 amino acids. The germline V and J ends were trimmed by 1 base and 7 bases, with 16 bases remaining between them. Germline V gene lookup returns CDR1 LGHDT and CDR2 YNNKEL (reference sequence). The CDR3 sequence is CASSQGVMMGATQYF. For the CDR3, the DNA is TGTGCCAGCAGCCAAGGGGTGATGATGGGAGCGACCCAGTACTTC.

The chain employs TRBV24-1 and TRBJ2-7; the match to TRBD1 covers 12 bases. The J segment lost 6 bases and the V segment lost 4 bases, leaving 6 bases of the junction unmatched. This CDR3 contains 15 residues. CDR1 is KGHDR, CDR2 SFDVKD, per germline. CDR3 sequence reads: CATSDPGTGGGEQYF. The CDR3 bases are TGTGCCACCAGTGACCCCGGGACAGGGGGCGGCGAGCAGTACTTC.

This chain links TRBV3-1 (or the pseudogene TRBV3-2) with TRBJ1-1, with a possible D match to TRBD1 (5 bases). The CDR3 has 14 residues. Between the trimmed V and J ends, which lost 3 bases and 0 bases, there was a span of 8 bases. CDR1 and CDR2 (germline): LGHDT, YNNKEL (reference sequence). The CDR3 protein is CASSQNRMNTEAFF. CDR3 sequence (DNA): TGTGCCAGCAGCCAGAACAGGATGAACACTGAAGCTTTCTTT.

The chain joins TRBV6-4 to TRBJ1-3; D uncertain. Trimming took off 6 bases at V and 0 bases at J, with 15 bases between the two ends. The CDR3 loop spans 16 amino acids. Germline V CDR1 and CDR2: MRHNA, SNTAGT. The CDR3 loop is CASRRPRPSSGNTIYF. For the CDR3, the DNA is TGTGCCAGCAGGCGGCCGAGGCCTAGCTCTGGAAACACCATATATTTT.

The chain uses TRBV19 and TRBJ2-1; the match to TRBD2 covers 9 bases. The CDR3 extends over 14 amino acids. CDR1 and CDR2 (germline): LNHDA, SQIVND (reference sequence). V was pared by 2 bases and J by 7 bases, with 3 bases of the junction left unmatched. The CDR3 coding sequence is TGTGCCAGTAGTATACAGCGGGAGGCGAATGAGCAGTTCTTC. Translation gives CASSIQREANEQFF.

This chain joins TRBV7-9 and TRBJ2-7, with 11 bases identical to TRBD2. After removal of 3 bases from V and 2 bases from J, the junction contained 12 bases not matched to a gene. The CDR3 contains 18 residues. The germline V gene encodes CDR1 SEHNR and CDR2 FQNEAQ (reference sequence). CDR3 region: CASSFARGLAVSTYEQYF. The DNA for the CDR3 is TGTGCCAGCAGCTTCGCCCGGGGACTAGCGGTTTCAACCTACGAGCAGTACTTC.

The rearrangement links TRBV4-2 to TRBJ2-7; D unclear. Trimming removed 0 bases at V and 6 bases at J, with 9 bases between. The CDR3 length is 13 residues. Germline V gene sequence: CDR1 LGHNA, CDR2 YNFKEQ. The CDR3 sequence is CASSQEPDSEQYF. The CDR3 DNA follows: TGTGCCAGCAGCCAAGAGCCCGACTCCGAGCAGTACTTC.

This chain joins TRBV7-3 and TRBJ2-1, with D perhaps TRBD1 (6 bases). The V gene lost 5 bases and the J gene lost 5 bases, with 10 bases spanning the gap. The CDR3 extends over 13 amino acids. CDR1 is SGHTA and CDR2 is FQGTGA in the germline V gene. CDR3 nucleotide sequence: TGTGCCAGCAGCCCTCGGACAGACAATGAGCAGTTCTTC. It codes for CASSPRTDNEQFF.

V is TRBV19 and J is TRBJ1-5; no reliable D call. CDR3 length: 12 amino acids. With 3 bases removed from V and 2 bases from J, the gap between germline ends came to 2 bases. Germline V lookup: CDR1 LNHDA, CDR2 SQIVND (reference sequence). The CDR3 loop is CASSIGNQPQHF. CDR3 DNA sequence: TGTGCCAGTAGTATCGGCAATCAGCCCCAGCATTTT.

This sequence joins TRBV6-1 and TRBJ2-1; 10 nucleotides line up with TRBD2. Germline trimming cut 0 bases from V and 2 bases from J; bases unmatched to any gene: 7. Germline CDR1 is MNHNS and CDR2 is SASEGT. This CDR3 region has 18 residues. The CDR3: CASSEAGVGLAAYNEQFF. As DNA, the CDR3 is TGTGCCAGCAGTGAAGCGGGGGTCGGACTAGCGGCCTACAATGAGCAGTTCTTC.

This chain joins TRBV6-5 and TRBJ1-1; maybe TRBD1 (5 bases). The germline V gene encodes CDR1 MNHEY and CDR2 SVGAGI. The CDR3 loop spans 15 amino acids. Trimming removed 6 bases from V and 5 bases from J, with 19 bases in between. The CDR3 protein is CASRSWDSRKTEAFF. In nucleotides, the CDR3 is TGTGCCAGCAGGTCCTGGGACTCCAGGAAAACTGAAGCTTTCTTT.

The chain's CDR3 is CASSLGADNYGYTF. Written as DNA, the CDR3 is TGTGCCAGCAGCTTAGGGGCAGACAACTATGGCTACACCTTC. The V call is TRBV7-9, the J call TRBJ1-2; no firm D call. Germline-derived CDR1 and CDR2 are SEHNR and FQNEAQ (reference sequence). This CDR3 is built from 14 residues. The V end lost 1 base, the J end lost 2 bases, and 8 bases lay between the germline ends.

The chain links TRBV28 to TRBJ2-5, with TRBD2 as a possible D gene (6 bases). Germline V gene data show CDR1 as MDHEN and CDR2 as SYDVKM. The CDR3 loop spans 15 amino acids. V was shortened by 3 bases and J by 2 bases, with 13 bases between the two germline ends. The CDR3 loop reads CASSFGGSGQETQYF. The CDR3 coding sequence is TGTGCCAGCAGTTTTGGGGGGAGTGGGCAAGAGACCCAGTACTTC.

The chain employs TRBV5-1 and TRBJ2-2; D gene ambiguous. Germline V gene sequence: CDR1 SGHRS, CDR2 YFSETQ. This CDR3 has 12 residues. V was cut by 3 bases and J by 4 bases, with 4 bases left in between. The CDR3 is CASSWSTGELFF. Here the CDR3 DNA reads TGCGCCAGCAGCTGGAGCACCGGGGAGCTGTTTTTT.

The chain links TRBV9 to TRBJ2-5; a possible D gene is TRBD1 (5 bases). The CDR3 sequence is 19 residues long. V lost 0 bases, J lost 0 bases, and 21 bases lay in between. The germline V gene has CDR1 SGDLS and CDR2 YYNGEE. The CDR3 loop reads CASSVEFGQGLGYQETQYF. CDR3 bases: TGTGCCAGCAGCGTAGAGTTCGGGCAGGGTCTGGGGTACCAAGAGACCCAGTACTTC.

The genes are TRBV30 and TRBJ2-7; 13 bases are a match to TRBD2. The CDR3 is 13 residues long. Germline CDR1 is GTSNPN and CDR2 is SVGIG (reference sequence). Here the CDR3 reads CGTSGGPRGEQYF. The CDR3 DNA reads as TGTGGGACTAGCGGGGGTCCCAGGGGGGAGCAGTACTTC.

This clone has just one count. This rearrangement joins TRBV7-9 to TRBJ2-2; 7 bases map to TRBD1. Germline-derived CDR1 and CDR2 are SEHNR and FQNEAQ (reference sequence). The CDR3 covers 15 residues. V shed 0 bases, J shed 4 bases, and the junction held 2 bases outside the gene matches. This chain's CDR3 is CASSLAQGTTGELFF. The CDR3 coding sequence is TGTGCCAGCAGCTTAGCACAGGGGACCACCGGGGAGCTGTTTTTT.

The gene calls are TRBV5-6 and TRBJ1-6, with D possibly TRBD1 on 5 matching bases. The V end lost 0 bases, the J end lost 8 bases, and 9 bases lay between the germline ends. CDR1 is SGHDT and CDR2 is YYEEEE in the germline V gene. CDR3 length equals 14 residues. The CDR3 DNA sequence: TGTGCCAGCAGCTTGGGGGGCCGAGATTCACCCCTCCACTTT. This encodes CASSLGGRDSPLHF.

The gene calls are TRBV6-5 and TRBJ2-7; 9 nucleotides match TRBD2. The junction had 3 bases not matched to a gene; V was cut back by 2 bases and J by 4 bases. Germline CDR1 reads MNHEY; CDR2 reads SVGAGI. CDR3 length: 14 amino acids. The CDR3 DNA reads TGTGCCAGCAGTTACGTAGCGGGAGATTACGAGCAGTACTTC. It specifies CASSYVAGDYEQYF.

The gene calls are TRBV19 and TRBJ1-2; the D is unclear. The CDR3 extends over 13 amino acids. Germline CDR1 is LNHDA and CDR2 is SQIVND (reference sequence). The V end was cut by 3 bases, the J end by 7 bases, with 12 bases between. The CDR3 region has the DNA TGTGCCAGTAGTATGGGCAGCACTTTTGGCTACACCTTC. It yields the protein CASSMGSTFGYTF.

The chain uses TRBV4-2 and TRBJ2-3; D is uncertain. Looked up from germline, CDR1 is LGHNA and CDR2 is YNFKEQ. V was shortened by 2 bases and J by 7 bases, with 10 bases between the two germline ends. The CDR3 is made up of 13 amino acids. CDR3 region: CASSQSYENTQYF. The CDR3 nucleotides read TGTGCCAGCAGCCAAAGTTACGAGAATACGCAGTATTTT.

V and J are TRBV7-3 and TRBJ2-3; 13 bases match TRBD2. CDR1 and CDR2 (germline): SGHTA, FQGTGA. V lost 2 bases to trimming and J lost 2 bases; unmatched junction nucleotides: 4. CDR3 length: 17 residues. As DNA, the CDR3 is TGTGCCAGCAGCTTAGAGGGACTAGCGGGACCCACAGATACGCAGTATTTT. This sequence encodes CASSLEGLAGPTDTQYF.

The chain has TRBV10-2 and TRBJ1-3; D call uncertain. V lost 2 bases, J lost 2 bases, and 10 bases lay in between. The CDR3 extends over 15 amino acids. The germline gives CDR1 WSHSY, CDR2 SAAADI. CDR3 region: CASSELAEPGNTIYF. The CDR3 region has the DNA TGCGCCAGCAGTGAGCTCGCCGAGCCTGGAAACACCATATATTTT.

The chain uses TRBV12-3 or TRBV12-4 and TRBJ1-5; D is ambiguous. The CDR3 totals 12 residues. V was clipped by 6 bases and J by 7 bases, with 10 bases between them. The CDR3 nucleotides read TGTGCCAGCAGCCCCGCAGGCCAGCCCCAGCATTTT. It is translated as CASSPAGQPQHF.

The V gene is TRBV10-3, the J gene TRBJ1-4; the D is unclear. Trimming cost V 2 bases and J 5 bases, with 6 bases left between them. The CDR3 is made up of 13 amino acids. Germline V gene data show CDR1 as ENHRY and CDR2 as SYGVKD. CDR3 nucleotides: TGTGCCATCAGTGAGCGGGTGAATGAAAAACTGTTTTTT. It translates to CAISERVNEKLFF.

The V and J genes are TRBV6-5 and TRBJ2-3; maybe TRBD2 (5 bases). V shed 6 bases and J shed 0 bases, with 13 bases lying between them. This CDR3 is 15 amino acids long. Germline assignment: CDR1 MNHEY and CDR2 SVGAGI. The CDR3 spells CASSTGSTSTDTQYF. CDR3 coding DNA: TGTGCCAGCAGCACGGGATCCACTAGCACAGATACGCAGTATTTT.

CDR3 nucleotide sequence: TGCGCCAGCAGCCCCGGGGGGGTATCGCCAGAGACCCAGTACTTC. This translates into CASSPGGVSPETQYF. V gene TRBV5-1 combines with J gene TRBJ2-5; 8 bases align to TRBD2. Germline V gives CDR1 SGHRS, CDR2 YFSETQ. The V and J ends lost 4 bases and 4 bases, in that order; junction bases with no gene match: 9. The CDR3 contains 15 residues.